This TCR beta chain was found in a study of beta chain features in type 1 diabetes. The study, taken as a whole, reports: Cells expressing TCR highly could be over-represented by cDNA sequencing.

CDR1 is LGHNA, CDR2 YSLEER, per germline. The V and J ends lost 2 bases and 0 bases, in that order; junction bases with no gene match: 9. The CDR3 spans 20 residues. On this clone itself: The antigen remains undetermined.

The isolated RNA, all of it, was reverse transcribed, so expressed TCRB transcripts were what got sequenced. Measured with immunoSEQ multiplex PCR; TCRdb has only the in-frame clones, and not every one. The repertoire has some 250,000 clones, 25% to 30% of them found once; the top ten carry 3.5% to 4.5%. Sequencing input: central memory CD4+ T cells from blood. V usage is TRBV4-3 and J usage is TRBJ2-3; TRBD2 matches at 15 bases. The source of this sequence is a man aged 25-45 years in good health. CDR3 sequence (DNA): TGCGCCAGCAGCCAACACGTGGGGACTAGCGGGAGGCTTAGCACAGATACGCAGTATTTT. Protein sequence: CASSQHVGTSGRLSTDTQYF.